The rows below give T cell receptor beta chains drawn from one sample of a study of PD-1 blockade in classical Hodgkin lymphoma. Clones were read by immunoSEQ multiplex PCR, and TCRdb kept only the in-frame ones, dropping some. The sample lists 100,000 or so clones, over 85% occurring once. The sample in question was peripheral blood mononuclear cells (PBMCs), obtained before the fourth cycle of nivolumab. The receptors were sampled from a human donor with classical Hodgkin lymphoma. Each CDR3 is given with its conserved first and last residue. D genes are given only for firm matches. Not every row has a clone size; where given, it reads once, few, many or a size class.

d_call	j_call	clone_size	v_call	cdr3_nt	cdr3_aa
NA	TRBJ1-3	NA	TRBV19	TGTGCCAGTAGTATGCGGGCAGGGGTCGGAAACACCATATATTTT	CASSMRAGVGNTIYF
NA	TRBJ1-1	NA	TRBV5-8	TGTGCCAGCACCAAGAGCGAGAGGGGCCTGAACACTGAAGCTTTCTTT	CASTKSERGLNTEAFF
NA	TRBJ1-2	once	TRBV6-6	TGTGCCAGCAGCTCAGGCATAGGAAACTATGGCTACACCTTC	CASSSGIGNYGYTF
NA	TRBJ2-5	NA	TRBV18	TGTGCCAGCTCTAACTTGGACAGACAAGAGACCCAGTACTTC	CASSNLDRQETQYF
NA	TRBJ2-5	NA	TRBV4-3	TGCGCCAGCAGCCCAGACGTGTTCCCGGCAAAAGAGACCCAGTACTTC	CASSPDVFPAKETQYF
NA	TRBJ2-3	NA	TRBV7-2	TGTGCCAGCAGTTCGAGACTGGGCACAGATACGCAGTATTTT	CASSSRLGTDTQYF
TRBD2	TRBJ2-7	few	TRBV7-6	TGTGCCAGCAGCTTAACTAGCGGTTACGAGCAGTACTTC	CASSLTSGYEQYF
NA	TRBJ2-3	NA	TRBV2	TGTGCCAGCAGTGACAGGACCACAGATACGCAGTATTTT	CASSDRTTDTQYF
NA	TRBJ1-5	NA	TRBV27	TGTGCCAGCAGTCCAACCTGGGGGGCCAGGGATCAGCCCCAGCATTTT	CASSPTWGARDQPQHF
TRBD2	TRBJ2-3	NA	TRBV9	TGTGCCAGCAACCCGTCGGGGGGGGAACAAGATACGCAGTATTTT	CASNPSGGEQDTQYF
TRBD2	TRBJ2-1	NA	TRBV11-2	TGTGCCAGCAGCCCCCGGACTAGCGGGGCGGGGTTCTTC	CASSPRTSGAGFF
NA	TRBJ2-7	NA	TRBV28	TGTGCCAGCACAACGGGCTCCTACGAGCAGTACTTC	CASTTGSYEQYF
NA	TRBJ2-7	NA	TRBV5-1	TGCGCCAGCAGCCCAACAGGAGTATACGAGCAGTACTTC	CASSPTGVYEQYF
NA	TRBJ2-7	NA	TRBV7-2	TGTGCCAGCAGCTTACAACCGCAGGAGCAGTACTTC	CASSLQPQEQYF
TRBD2	TRBJ2-3	once	TRBV5-4	TGTGCCAGCAGCCTTAGTAGCGGGGAAAGCACAGATACGCAGTATTTT	CASSLSSGESTDTQYF
NA	TRBJ1-2	NA	TRBV15	TGTGCCACCAGCGTAGGACGGAGGGACTATGGCTACACCTTC	CATSVGRRDYGYTF
NA	TRBJ2-5	NA	TRBV5-1	TGCGCCAGCAGCTTGGCCAGACTAGGGGTGGGGGAGACCCAGTACTTC	CASSLARLGVGETQYF
NA	TRBJ1-1	once	TRBV7-9	TGTGCCAGCAGCGCCGAGGTAACGGGGGGGCAGAAGGACACTGAAGCTTTCTTT	CASSAEVTGGQKDTEAFF
NA	TRBJ2-7	NA	TRBV6-1	TGTGCCTCTTCGGGGGGCGGGGCCCTCTCCTACGAGCAGTACTTC	CASSGGGALSYEQYF
NA	TRBJ2-2	NA	TRBV11-3	TGTGCCAGCAGCGCTCGACAGGCGGCGAACACCGGGGAGCTGTTTTTT	CASSARQAANTGELFF